A single sample gave rise to the 11 T cell receptor beta chains below, sequenced in a study of cytomegalovirus exposure and HLA in healthy donors. Amplification used 60 Vbeta primers and 13 Jbeta primers. Clones were read by immunoSEQ multiplex PCR, and TCRdb kept only the in-frame ones, dropping some. The repertoire includes around 240,000 clones, about 81% of them detected once, and approximately 5.3% sits in the top ten. The source material was PBMCs. Receptors were obtained from a woman in her thirties or forties in good health and CMV-seropositive.

V gene TRBV19 combines with J gene TRBJ1-1; D not resolved. Germline V CDR1 and CDR2: LNHDA, SQIVND (reference sequence). This CDR3 comprises 11 residues. Trimming pared 2 bases from V and 6 bases from J, leaving 4 bases between. The CDR3 coding sequence is TGTGCCAGTAGTATAACTGCTGAAGCTTTCTTT. Translated, it gives CASSITAEAFF.

This sequence joins TRBV30 and TRBJ2-1; no clear D gene. The CDR3 spans 12 residues. Trimming left V 0 bases short and J 6 bases short, with 6 bases between. CDR1 is GTSNPN, CDR2 SVGIG, per germline (reference sequence). The DNA of the CDR3 is TGTGCCTGGAGTGTTATAATCAATGAGCAGTTCTTC. Translated: CAWSVIINEQFF. Looking up the rest from reference TRBV30 and TRBJ2-1 gives the full variable domain: SQTIHQWPATLVQPVGSPLSLECTVEGTSNPNLYWYRQAAGRGLQLLFYSVGIGQISSEVPQNLSASRPQDRQFILSSKKLLLSDSGFYLCAWSVIINEQFFGPGTRLTVL.

The chain couples TRBV9 to TRBJ1-2; D remains unclear. Trimming took 3 bases from V and 6 from J, leaving 9 bases between them. Germline CDR1 SGDLS, CDR2 YYNGEE. The CDR3 length is 12 residues. CDR3 sequence reads: CASSASPDGYTF. As DNA, the CDR3 is TGTGCCAGCAGCGCCTCCCCGGATGGCTACACCTTC.

This sequence joins TRBV19 and TRBJ2-5; possible D gene TRBD1, 5 bases. Trimming took 3 bases from V and 5 from J, leaving 19 bases between them. The germline CDR1 and CDR2 sequences are LNHDA and SQIVND (reference sequence). CDR3 length equals 16 residues. This CDR3 reads CASSISGQGLWETQYF. The CDR3 DNA reads as TGTGCCAGTAGTATCAGTGGGCAGGGTTTGTGGGAGACCCAGTACTTC. The full variable domain, rest sourced from reference TRBV19 and TRBJ2-5, is DGGITQSPKYLFRKEGQNVTLSCEQNLNHDAMYWYRQDPGQGLRLIYYSQIVNDFQKGDIAEGYSVSREKKESFPLTVTSAQKNPTAFYLCASSISGQGLWETQYFGPGTRLLVL.

This chain links TRBV10-3 with TRBJ2-3; D call uncertain. CDR1 and CDR2 (germline): ENHRY, SYGVKD. V was pared by 2 bases and J by 5 bases, with 5 bases between. CDR3 length: 12 amino acids. CDR3 loop: CAISELGDTQYF. CDR3 nucleotides: TGTGCCATCAGTGAGCTAGGAGATACGCAGTATTTT.

This clone was observed a few times. This chain links TRBV7-2 with TRBJ2-5; TRBD2 matches at 8 bases. Germline V gives CDR1 SGHTA, CDR2 FQGNSA. J gave up 2 bases and V 5 bases, and 7 bases lay outside the gene matches. The CDR3 runs 15 residues. This CDR3 is CASSHSGARQETQYF. The CDR3 bases are TGTGCCAGCAGCCATAGCGGGGCTAGGCAAGAGACCCAGTACTTC.

The V call is TRBV2, the J call TRBJ2-1, with TRBD1 identical over 7 bases. V was pared by 7 bases and J by 0 bases, with 12 bases of the junction left unmatched. The CDR3 runs to 17 residues. In germline, CDR1 is SNHLY, CDR2 FYNNEI. CDR3 bases: TGTGCCAGCACGTGGAACGACAGGGTTCACTCCTACAATGAGCAGTTCTTC. Encoded protein: CASTWNDRVHSYNEQFF. The full variable domain, rest sourced from reference TRBV2 and TRBJ2-1, is EPEVTQTPSHQVTQMGQEVILRCVPISNHLYFYWYRQILGQKVEFLVSFYNNEISEKSEIFDDQFSVERPDGSNFTLKIRSTKLEDSAMYFCASTWNDRVHSYNEQFFGPGTRLTVL.

This clone appeared a few times. The chain is built from TRBV21-1 and TRBJ1-5; TRBD1, the D gene given by the table, was not confirmed from the DNA. TRBV21-1 corresponds to a pseudogene. The CDR3 length is 18 residues. As DNA, the CDR3 is TGTGCCAGCACCGAAATAGGACAGGGGTTTTTCGGCAATCAGCCCCAGCATTTT. Protein: CASTEIGQGFFGNQPQHF.

This clone was recorded only once. The chain employs TRBV6-1 and TRBJ1-2, with 7 bases aligning to TRBD1. Germline CDR1 and CDR2: MNHNS and SASEGT. The CDR3 runs to 13 residues. With 6 bases clipped from V and 4 bases from J, the junction kept 5 bases outside the gene matches. The CDR3 bases are TGTGCCAGCAGAGTCGGACAGGTCTATGGCTACACCTTC. It codes for CASRVGQVYGYTF.

The gene calls are TRBV4-1 and TRBJ1-5; the D is unclear. There are 17 residues in the CDR3. Germline-derived CDR1 and CDR2 are MGHRA and YSYEKL. Trimming took off 1 base at V and 1 base at J, with 14 bases between the two ends. DNA for the CDR3: TGCGCCAGCAGCCAAGTAGTGGCCGGGGTAAGCAATCAGCCCCAGCATTTT. It yields the protein CASSQVVAGVSNQPQHF.

The J gene is TRBJ1-1, the V gene TRBV7-9, with TRBD1 identical over 9 bases. This CDR3 has 15 amino acids. From germline, CDR1 is SEHNR and CDR2 FQNEAQ (reference sequence). The trim removed 4 bases at V and 4 bases at J, leaving 7 bases unmatched. CDR3 DNA: TGTGCCAGCAGCTCCCTCCGGACAGGGGTCACTGAAGCTTTCTTT. This sequence encodes CASSSLRTGVTEAFF.